The 7 T cell receptor beta chains in this list originate from one sample, sequenced in a study of blood T cell repertoires in COVID-19. Produced via immunoSEQ multiplex PCR; TCRdb's table is partial and in-frame only. The sample has under 250,000 clones; about 91% are singletons. Material: peripheral blood. These receptors all come from a man aged 25 to 40 with acute or convalescent COVID-19.

Notes on this clone: The same CDR3 can be traced to other DNA sequences in this sample. The genes are TRBV3-1 (or the pseudogene TRBV3-2) and TRBJ1-2; the D is unclear. Germline V gives CDR1 LGHDT, CDR2 YNNKEL (reference sequence). The CDR3 spans 12 residues. V was cut by 1 base and J by 8 bases, with 8 bases left in between. The CDR3 reads CASSQVEGGYTF. In DNA form, the CDR3 reads TGTGCCAGCAGCCAAGTAGAGGGAGGCTACACCTTC.

The chain's CDR3 is CATRAGTSVYNEQFF. The CDR3 DNA follows: TGTGCCACCCGCGCCGGGACTAGCGTTTACAATGAGCAGTTCTTC. The V call is TRBV27, the J call TRBJ2-1; 10 bases map to TRBD2. CDR3 length: 15 residues. Germline CDR1 MNHEY, CDR2 SMNVEV (reference sequence). V trimming: 10 bases; J trimming: 4 bases; junction bases outside the gene matches: 10.

The chain is built from TRBV28 and TRBJ1-2; the match to TRBD1 covers 8 bases. There are 15 residues in the CDR3. Germline V lookup: CDR1 MDHEN, CDR2 SYDVKM. The ends lost 3 bases at V and 3 bases at J; junction bases unmatched: 6. CDR3 in amino acids: CASSLIRGLDYGYTF. DNA for the CDR3: TGTGCCAGCAGTTTGATCAGGGGGCTTGACTATGGCTACACCTTC.

The chain is built from TRBV18 and TRBJ2-1; 13 nucleotides agree with TRBD2. J lost 7 bases, V lost 6 bases, and 9 bases had no gene match. The germline V gene has CDR1 KGHSH and CDR2 LQKENI. The CDR3 totals 16 residues. The CDR3 reads CASSQAGTSGINEQFF. CDR3 DNA: TGTGCCAGCTCGCAGGCCGGGACTAGCGGGATTAATGAGCAGTTCTTC. Filled out from reference TRBV18 and TRBJ2-1, the complete variable domain reads NAGVMQNPRHLVRRRGQEARLRCSPMKGHSHVYWYRQLPEEGLKFMVYLQKENIIDESGMPKERFSAEFPKEGPSILRIQQVVRGDSAAYFCASSQAGTSGINEQFFGPGTRLTVL.

In its sample, this clone was seen once. The V call is TRBV28, the J call TRBJ2-7; 12 nucleotides align to TRBD2. The CDR3 length is 15 residues. The V and J ends lost 4 bases and 1 base, in that order; junction bases with no gene match: 2. Germline V gene lookup returns CDR1 MDHEN and CDR2 SYDVKM. CDR3 coding DNA: TGTGCCAGCAGTTCCGGGACTAGCGGGTCCTACGAGCAGTACTTC. Its protein is CASSSGTSGSYEQYF.

The chain couples TRBV11-2 to TRBJ2-7; TRBD1 matches at 10 bases. Per germline, CDR1 SGHAT and CDR2 FQNNGV. Trimming took 5 bases from V and 6 from J; bases not matched to a gene: 10. The CDR3 spans 15 residues. CDR3 loop: CASSVRDRGFTEQYF. CDR3 coding DNA: TGTGCCAGCAGCGTAAGGGACAGGGGTTTTACCGAGCAGTACTTC.

The chain combines TRBV20-1 with TRBJ2-3; TRBD2 might be the D (6 bases). V was clipped by 3 bases and J by 4 bases, with 17 bases between them. The germline gives CDR1 DFQATT, CDR2 SNEGSKA (reference sequence). This CDR3 is built from 15 residues. CDR3 DNA sequence: TGCAGTGCTAGTCTGCGACTAGGTTCATCAGATACGCAGTATTTT. Encoded protein: CSASLRLGSSDTQYF.